This T cell receptor (beta chain) was profiled in a study of blood T cell repertoires in COVID-19 (dated by TCRdb to 2020 to 2022). For the study in its entirety: Samples covering the acute and convalescent phases of COVID-19 were provided by collaborators in the United States, Italy and Spain. The prospective study material was composed of cDNA or gDNA derived from T cells, B-cell-depleted T cells, or PBMCs. The dataset comprised deeply sampled blood TCRbeta repertoires from subjects exposed to, actively infected with, or recovered from COVID-19. The repertoires were released in a freely available public database intended as a resource for research on the immune response to SARS-CoV-2. Samples were obtained from the ongoing ImmuneRACE study (first 160 participants) and from 1,000 to 1,500 subjects provided by 6 global collaborators. The sample metadata nearly always contained a de-identified subject ID, COVID-19 status, age in years and sex. HLA class I and class II types, where available, came from metadata supplied by the sample provider rather than from assay-based typing.

This clone appeared once. Its specific antigen is unknown. No clone much larger than this one lies a single base away; base qualities are absent. Collaborating institutions collected whole blood in K2EDTA tubes following their own protocols. For TCRbeta analysis, collaborator samples were shipped as frozen whole blood, as isolated PBMCs, or as DNA extracted from either sample type. Study-wide conclusions, independent of this receptor: The quantity of clinical and demographic metadata differed by source and by participant and was supplied without curation.

The immunoSEQ Assay, a bias-controlled multiplex PCR, was used to amplify TCRbeta CDR3 regions from genomic DNA. Per the original workflow: The number of nucleated cells in each sample was estimated from the amplification of reference gene primers within the assay. Sequence reads were collapsed and filtered to measure the absolute abundance of every unique TCRbeta CDR3 rearrangement. For each sample, productive Simpson clonality was calculated by taking the square root of Simpson's diversity index across productive rearrangements. TCRdb provides this immuneACCESS table in a form limited to in-frame rearrangements. Some clones are lacking; in checked studies, under half of them reflect an unresolved V gene, and why the rest are absent is not known. The V and J calls and clone size are taken from that table; D and trimming were inferred from the DNA. The sample data list fewer than 300,000 clones, and 85% of these were observed just once. In total, the top ten clones hold around 5.5% of the sample.

The CDR3 sequence holds 13 residues, the cysteine and phenylalanine included. Kept here is only the CDR3 DNA, which spans 39 bases and is read in frame from base 1. For this chain, trimming is 1 base at the V end and 7 bases at the J end, and the number of junction bases without a gene match is 2. CDR1 GTSNPN and CDR2 SVGIG are derived from the germline V gene (reference sequence). The chain uses TRBV30 and TRBJ2-1, and 9 junction bases match TRBD2. The sequencing sample was made of peripheral blood. This clonotype was sampled from a man between 50 and 59 years old with active or convalescent COVID-19. CDR3 reads: CAWSDLAGNEQFF. The nucleotide sequence reads TGTGCCTGGAGTGACCTAGCGGGAAATGAGCAGTTCTTC.